This T cell receptor (beta chain) was sequenced for a study of post-analysis software for immune sequencing data. Study-level background: As for disease course, relapsing-remitting, secondary progressive and progressive-relapsing multiple sclerosis were all included.

Points from the study as a whole: Higher frequency in patients than in controls was seen for about 5 TRBV segments, with TRBV5-6, TRBV5-1 and TRBV20-1 among them. The normalized Chao1 diversity of multiple sclerosis patients was significantly lower than that of controls. Strong co-clustering by F measure was evident for samples that had been prepared in the same batch.

Libraries were made from TCR beta cDNA, and they carried unique molecular identifiers. T cells numbering roughly 0.9 to 10 million yielded cDNA molecules that totaled roughly 500,000. TCRdb ran MiXCR on the PCR reads and lists one entry per CDR3 protein. The data contain over 700,000 distinct CDR3 sequences, about 32% of them singletons. With regard to this clonotype: What it binds is not known.

The V and J ends lost 3 bases and 2 bases, in that order; junction bases with no gene match: 13. The CDR3 covers 17 residues. Germline CDR1 is SGHRS and CDR2 is YFSETQ. The gene calls are TRBV5-1 and TRBJ2-5; the match to TRBD1 covers 7 bases. This TCR was sampled from a girl aged 10 to 17 with multiple sclerosis. The sample was blood. The CDR3 region is CASSWTPFRTGQETQYF. In DNA form, the CDR3 reads TGCGCCAGCAGCTGGACCCCATTTAGGACAGGACAAGAGACCCAGTACTTC.